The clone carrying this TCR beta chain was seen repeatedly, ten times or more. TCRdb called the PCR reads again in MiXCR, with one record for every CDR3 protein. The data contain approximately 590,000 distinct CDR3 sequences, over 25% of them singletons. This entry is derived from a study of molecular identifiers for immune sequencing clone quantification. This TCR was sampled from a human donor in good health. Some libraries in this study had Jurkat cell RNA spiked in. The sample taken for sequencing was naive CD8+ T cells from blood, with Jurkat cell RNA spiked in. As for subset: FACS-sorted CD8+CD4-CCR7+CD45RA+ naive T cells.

CDR3 sequence reads: CASSPLTAYTEAFF. The CDR3 coding sequence is TGTGCCAGCAGCCCGTTGACAGCCTACACTGAAGCTTTCTTT. The rearrangement links TRBV7-2 to TRBJ1-1; possibly TRBD1 for D (5 bases). V was pared by 5 bases and J by 3 bases, with 13 bases between. Per the germline V gene, CDR1 is SGHTA and CDR2 is FQGNSA. The CDR3 is 14 residues long.